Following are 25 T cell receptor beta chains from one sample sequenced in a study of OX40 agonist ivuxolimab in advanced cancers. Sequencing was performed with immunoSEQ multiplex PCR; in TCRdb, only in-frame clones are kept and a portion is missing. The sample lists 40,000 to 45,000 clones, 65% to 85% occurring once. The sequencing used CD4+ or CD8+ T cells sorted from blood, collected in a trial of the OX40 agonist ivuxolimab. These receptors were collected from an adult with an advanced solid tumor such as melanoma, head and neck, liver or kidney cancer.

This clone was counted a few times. CDR3 sequence reads: CASSQSIGRVVPNYNEQFF. In DNA, the CDR3 is TGCGCCAGCAGCCAAAGCATCGGGAGGGTGGTCCCCAACTACAATGAGCAGTTCTTC. The chain uses TRBV5-1 and TRBJ2-1; 8 bases agree with TRBD2. The V and J ends lost 4 bases and 3 bases, in that order; junction bases with no gene match: 18. CDR1 and CDR2 from the germline V gene are SGHRS and YFSETQ. This CDR3 has 19 amino acids.

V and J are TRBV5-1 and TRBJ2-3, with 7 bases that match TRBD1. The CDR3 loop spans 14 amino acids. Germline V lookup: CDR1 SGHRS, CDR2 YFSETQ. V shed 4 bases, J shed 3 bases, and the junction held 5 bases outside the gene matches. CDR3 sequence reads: CASSPWTGTDTQYF. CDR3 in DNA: TGCGCCAGCAGCCCCTGGACAGGTACAGATACGCAGTATTTT.

Here the CDR3 DNA reads TGCGCCAGCAGCCATAGTAGAACGGAGGGTGAAGCTTTCTTT. Its protein is CASSHSRTEGEAFF. This chain joins TRBV4-3 and TRBJ1-1; D unresolved. CDR1 is LGHNA and CDR2 is YSLEER in the germline V gene. The V end was cut by 3 bases, the J end by 7 bases, with 15 bases between. CDR3 length equals 14 residues.

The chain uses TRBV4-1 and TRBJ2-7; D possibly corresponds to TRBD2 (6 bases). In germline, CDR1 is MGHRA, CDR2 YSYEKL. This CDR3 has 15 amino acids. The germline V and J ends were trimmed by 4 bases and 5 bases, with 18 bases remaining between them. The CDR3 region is CASSREGLASHEQYF. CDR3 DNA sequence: TGCGCCAGCAGCCGAGAGGGGCTAGCGTCCCACGAGCAGTACTTC.

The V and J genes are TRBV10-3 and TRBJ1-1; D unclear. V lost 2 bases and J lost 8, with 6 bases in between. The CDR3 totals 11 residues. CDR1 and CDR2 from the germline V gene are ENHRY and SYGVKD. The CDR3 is CAISENLEAFF. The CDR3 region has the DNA TGTGCCATCAGTGAGAATTTGGAAGCTTTCTTT.

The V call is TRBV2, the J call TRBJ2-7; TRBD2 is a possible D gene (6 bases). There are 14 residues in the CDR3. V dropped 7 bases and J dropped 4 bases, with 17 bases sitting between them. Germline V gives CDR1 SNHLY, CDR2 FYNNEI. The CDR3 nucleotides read TGTGCCAGCACTACGACTAGGTTGGGTTACGAGCAGTACTTC. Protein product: CASTTTRLGYEQYF.

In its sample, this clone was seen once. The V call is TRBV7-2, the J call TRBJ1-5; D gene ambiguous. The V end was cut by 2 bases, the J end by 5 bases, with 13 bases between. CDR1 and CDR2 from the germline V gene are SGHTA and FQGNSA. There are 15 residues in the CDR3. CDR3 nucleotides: TGTGCCAGCAGCTTAATATCCGCGCTCTATCAGCCCCAGCATTTT. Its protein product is CASSLISALYQPQHF.

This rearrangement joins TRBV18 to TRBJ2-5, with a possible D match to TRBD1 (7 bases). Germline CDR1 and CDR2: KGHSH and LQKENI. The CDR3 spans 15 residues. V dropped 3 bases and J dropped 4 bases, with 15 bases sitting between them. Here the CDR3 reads CASSPSEGARETQYF. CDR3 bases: TGTGCCAGCTCACCCTCGGAGGGGGCTCGAGAGACCCAGTACTTC.

The CDR3 DNA reads as TGCAGCGTTGAGAGGGTCCAGGGGTTCTACGAGCAGTACTTC. It codes for CSVERVQGFYEQYF. The rearrangement links TRBV29-1 to TRBJ2-7; weak D call: TRBD1 (6 bases). This CDR3 is 14 amino acids long. V was pared by 3 bases and J by 3 bases, with 15 bases between. Germline CDR1 reads SQVTM; CDR2 reads ANQGSEA.

The CDR3 region is CASKIQGGETQYF. The DNA of the CDR3 is TGTGCCAGCAAAATACAGGGTGGAGAGACCCAGTACTTC. The V call is TRBV6-1, the J call TRBJ2-5, with D possibly being TRBD1 (6 bases). The CDR3 loop spans 13 amino acids. CDR1 MNHNS and CDR2 SASEGT come from the germline V gene. V lost 7 bases, J lost 4 bases, and 13 bases lay in between.

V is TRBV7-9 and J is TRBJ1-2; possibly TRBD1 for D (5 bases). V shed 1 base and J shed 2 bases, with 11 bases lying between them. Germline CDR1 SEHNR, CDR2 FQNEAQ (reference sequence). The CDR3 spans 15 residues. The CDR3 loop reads CASSLDWQGNYGYTF. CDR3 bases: TGTGCCAGCAGCTTAGACTGGCAGGGAAACTATGGCTACACCTTC.

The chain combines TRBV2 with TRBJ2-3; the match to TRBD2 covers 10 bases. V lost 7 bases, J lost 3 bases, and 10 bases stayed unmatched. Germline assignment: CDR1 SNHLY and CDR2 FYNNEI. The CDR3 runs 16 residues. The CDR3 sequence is CASNRAGGPGTDTQYF. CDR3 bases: TGTGCCAGCAATAGAGCGGGAGGGCCAGGGACAGATACGCAGTATTTT.

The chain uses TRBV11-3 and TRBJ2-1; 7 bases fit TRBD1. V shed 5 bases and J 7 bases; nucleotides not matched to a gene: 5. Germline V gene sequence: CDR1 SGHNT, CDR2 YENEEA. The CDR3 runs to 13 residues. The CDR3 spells CASSTGVGNEQFF. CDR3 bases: TGTGCCAGCAGCACAGGGGTCGGGAATGAGCAGTTCTTC.

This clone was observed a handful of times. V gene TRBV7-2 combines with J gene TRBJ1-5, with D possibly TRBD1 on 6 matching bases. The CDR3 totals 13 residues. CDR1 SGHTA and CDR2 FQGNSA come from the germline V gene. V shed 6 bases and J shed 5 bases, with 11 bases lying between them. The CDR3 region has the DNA TGTGCCAGCAGTTCCCGACAGGATCAGCCCCAGCATTTT. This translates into CASSSRQDQPQHF.

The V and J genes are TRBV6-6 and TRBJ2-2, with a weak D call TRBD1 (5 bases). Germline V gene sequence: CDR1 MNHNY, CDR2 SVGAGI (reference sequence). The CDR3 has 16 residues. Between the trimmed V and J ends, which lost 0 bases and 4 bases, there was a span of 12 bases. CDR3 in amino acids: CASSYSTVSSTGELFF. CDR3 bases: TGTGCCAGCAGTTACTCGACAGTGAGTAGCACCGGGGAGCTGTTTTTT.

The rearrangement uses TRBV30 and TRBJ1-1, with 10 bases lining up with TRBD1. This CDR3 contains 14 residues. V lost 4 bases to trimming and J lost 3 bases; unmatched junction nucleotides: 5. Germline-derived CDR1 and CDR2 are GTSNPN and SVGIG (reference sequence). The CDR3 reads CAWTRTGGYTEAFF. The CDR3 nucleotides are TGTGCCTGGACTAGGACAGGGGGGTACACTGAAGCTTTCTTT.

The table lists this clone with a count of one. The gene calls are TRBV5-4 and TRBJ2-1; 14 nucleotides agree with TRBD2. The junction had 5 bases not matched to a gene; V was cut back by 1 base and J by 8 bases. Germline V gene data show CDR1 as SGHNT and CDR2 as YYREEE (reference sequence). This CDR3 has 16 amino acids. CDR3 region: CASSLRTSGRRHEQFF. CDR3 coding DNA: TGTGCCAGCAGCTTGAGGACTAGCGGGAGGAGGCATGAGCAGTTCTTC.

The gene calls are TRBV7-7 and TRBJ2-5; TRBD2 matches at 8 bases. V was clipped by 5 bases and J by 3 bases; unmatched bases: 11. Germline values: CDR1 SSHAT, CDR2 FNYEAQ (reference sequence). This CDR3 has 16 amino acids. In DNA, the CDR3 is TGTGCCAGCAGCCGGTTCTCCGGGACTAGAAAAGAGACCCAGTACTTC. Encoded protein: CASSRFSGTRKETQYF.

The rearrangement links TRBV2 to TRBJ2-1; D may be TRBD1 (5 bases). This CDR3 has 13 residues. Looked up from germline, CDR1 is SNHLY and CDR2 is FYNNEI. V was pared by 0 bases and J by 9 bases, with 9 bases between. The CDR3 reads CASSEAPGAEQFF. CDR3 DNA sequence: TGTGCCAGCAGTGAAGCCCCTGGGGCTGAGCAGTTCTTC.

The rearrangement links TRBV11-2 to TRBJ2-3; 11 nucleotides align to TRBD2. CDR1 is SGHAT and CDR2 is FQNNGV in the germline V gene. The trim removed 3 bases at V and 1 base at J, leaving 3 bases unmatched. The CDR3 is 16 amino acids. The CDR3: CASSFSGRAGTDTQYF. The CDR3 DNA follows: TGTGCCAGCAGCTTTAGCGGGAGGGCCGGCACAGATACGCAGTATTTT.

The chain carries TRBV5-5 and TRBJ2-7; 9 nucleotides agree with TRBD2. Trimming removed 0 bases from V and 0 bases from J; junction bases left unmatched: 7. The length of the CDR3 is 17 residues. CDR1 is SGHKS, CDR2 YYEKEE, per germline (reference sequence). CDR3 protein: CASSLALSGGLSYEQYF. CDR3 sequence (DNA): TGTGCCAGCAGCTTGGCCCTCAGCGGGGGGCTCTCCTACGAGCAGTACTTC. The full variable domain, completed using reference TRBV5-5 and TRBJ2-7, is DAGVTQSPTHLIKTRGQQVTLRCSPISGHKSVSWYQQVLGQGPQFIFQYYEKEERGRGNFPDRFSARQFPNYSSELNVNALLLGDSALYLCASSLALSGGLSYEQYFGPGTRLTVT.

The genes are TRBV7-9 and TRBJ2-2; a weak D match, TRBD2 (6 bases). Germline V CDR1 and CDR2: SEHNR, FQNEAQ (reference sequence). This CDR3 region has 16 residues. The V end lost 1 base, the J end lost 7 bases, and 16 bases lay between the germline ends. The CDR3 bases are TGTGCCAGCAGCTTAGGTGCGACTAGTGGGATCGGGGAGCTGTTTTTT. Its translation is CASSLGATSGIGELFF.

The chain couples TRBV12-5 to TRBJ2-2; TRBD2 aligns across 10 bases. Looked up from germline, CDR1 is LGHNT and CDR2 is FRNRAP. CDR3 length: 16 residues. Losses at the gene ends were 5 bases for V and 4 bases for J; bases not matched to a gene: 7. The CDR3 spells CASGPRTSGITGELFF. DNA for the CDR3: TGTGCTAGTGGTCCTCGGACTAGCGGAATCACCGGGGAGCTGTTTTTT.

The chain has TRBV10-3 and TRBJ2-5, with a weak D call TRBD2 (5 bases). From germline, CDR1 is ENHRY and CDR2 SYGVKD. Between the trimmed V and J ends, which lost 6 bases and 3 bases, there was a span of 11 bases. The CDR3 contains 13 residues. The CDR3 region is CAIREAVKETQYF. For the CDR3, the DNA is TGTGCCATCAGGGAGGCGGTGAAAGAGACCCAGTACTTC.

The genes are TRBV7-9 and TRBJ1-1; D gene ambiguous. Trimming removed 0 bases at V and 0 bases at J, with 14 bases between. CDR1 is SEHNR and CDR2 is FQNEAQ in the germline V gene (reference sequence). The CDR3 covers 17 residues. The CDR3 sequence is CASSLAFGKRMNTEAFF. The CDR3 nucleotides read TGTGCCAGCAGCTTAGCTTTCGGCAAAAGAATGAACACTGAAGCTTTCTTT.